A selection of T cell receptor beta chains follows, all from one sample in a study of cytomegalovirus exposure and HLA in healthy donors. The table came from immunoSEQ multiplex PCR; TCRdb's copy has only in-frame clones and leaves some out. The sample shows about 93,000 clones, 65% to 85% of them seen only once. Sequenced: PBMCs. These receptors all stem from a man aged 50-60 years in good health and CMV-seronegative. CDR3s include the opening cysteine and the closing phenylalanine or tryptophan. The D gene is left open where the match is weak. Part of the rows lack a size; the others show once, few, many or a class for expanded clones.

size	V	length	D	J	CDR3	DNA
NA	TRBV28	14	NA	TRBJ2-7	CASSPQGSGYEQYF	TGTGCCAGCAGTCCCCAGGGTAGCGGCTACGAGCAGTACTTC
NA	TRBV6-6	15	TRBD2	TRBJ2-1	CASIQSGRGNNEQFF	TGTGCCAGCATTCAGAGCGGGAGAGGGAACAATGAGCAGTTCTTC
NA	TRBV29-1	17	TRBD1	TRBJ2-1	CSVEVGQGVLSYNEQFF	TGCAGCGTTGAAGTGGGACAGGGAGTTCTCTCCTACAATGAGCAGTTCTTC
few	TRBV6-1	15	NA	TRBJ2-3	CASSEGAPGGDTQYF	TGTGCCAGCAGTGAAGGGGCACCCGGCGGGGATACGCAGTATTTT
NA	TRBV9	13	NA	TRBJ2-1	CASSVRLDNEQFF	TGTGCCAGCAGCGTCCGACTTGACAATGAGCAGTTCTTC
NA	TRBV6-5	15	TRBD1	TRBJ1-5	CASRDHRDRGQPQHF	TGTGCCAGCAGGGATCATCGGGACAGGGGTCAGCCCCAGCATTTT
NA	TRBV10-2	14	TRBD2	TRBJ2-2	CASRGLANTGELFF	TGCGCCAGCAGAGGACTAGCGAACACCGGGGAGCTGTTTTTT
NA	TRBV27	15	NA	TRBJ2-7	CASSLWHSSGHEQYF	TGTGCCAGCAGTTTATGGCATTCAAGCGGCCACGAGCAGTACTTC
NA	TRBV13	15	TRBD1	TRBJ2-1	CASSWGQSLDNEQFF	TGTGCCAGCAGCTGGGGACAGAGCTTAGACAATGAGCAGTTCTTC
once	TRBV5-1	14	TRBD1	TRBJ2-7	CASSPAGQGYEQYF	TGCGCCAGCAGCCCGGCTGGACAGGGCTACGAGCAGTACTTC